The clone carrying this T cell receptor (beta chain) was seen a handful of times. Antigen unknown. The investigators amplified TCR beta CDR3 regions from RNA transcripts. An initial round of RT-PCR targeting the TCR CDR3 relied on the HTBI primer set. TCRdb re-called the multiplex PCR reads through MiXCR, storing one row per CDR3 protein. The profile covers almost 600,000 distinct CDR3 sequences, with about 15% appearing a single time and 5.5% to 7.5% taken by the ten largest. The sample is drawn from a study of T cells in Graves' hyperthyroidism and ophthalmopathy. Overall study findings and caveats: From stable hyperthyroidism, ophthalmopathy was separated by a 13 V-J model. The model made its ophthalmopathy prediction, and onset followed a median approximately 6 months later.

Material for sequencing was blood. This TCR was sampled from a woman aged 30 to 39 with Graves' hyperthyroidism that later progressed to Graves' ophthalmopathy.

CDR3 amino acids: CASSFAGGRQETQYF. CDR3 DNA: TGTGCCAGCAGCTTCGCGGGAGGCCGACAAGAGACCCAGTACTTC. The chain joins TRBV7-9 to TRBJ2-5; 8 positions agree with TRBD2. The CDR3 loop spans 15 amino acids. Germline loops: CDR1 SEHNR, CDR2 FQNEAQ (reference sequence). V was clipped by 3 bases and J by 2 bases; unmatched bases: 5. Supplemented by reference TRBV7-9 and TRBJ2-5, the full variable domain reads DTGVSQNPRHKITKRGQNVTFRCDPISEHNRLYWYRQTLGQGPEFLTYFQNEAQLEKSRLLSDRFSAERPKGSFSTLEIQRTEQGDSAMYLCASSFAGGRQETQYFGPGTRLLVL.